This T cell receptor (beta chain) was documented in a study of cytomegalovirus exposure and HLA in healthy donors. V was clipped by 5 bases and J by 0 bases, with 15 bases between them. There are 16 residues in the CDR3. Germline lookup yields CDR1 SGHTA and CDR2 FQGNSA. In the PCR, 60 Vbeta and 13 Jbeta primers were used. Some clones are missing from TCRdb's copy, which holds only in-frame ones; the method was immunoSEQ multiplex PCR. The profile covers approximately 100,000 clones, with roughly 74% appearing a single time and about 1.9% taken by the ten largest. The chain joins TRBV7-2 to TRBJ2-3; no firm D call. What was sequenced was PBMCs. The sequence was collected from a woman in her forties in good health and CMV-seronegative. The chain's CDR3 is CASSRLAEMSTDTQYF. CDR3 coding DNA: TGTGCCAGCAGCCGTTTAGCTGAAATGAGCACAGATACGCAGTATTTT.